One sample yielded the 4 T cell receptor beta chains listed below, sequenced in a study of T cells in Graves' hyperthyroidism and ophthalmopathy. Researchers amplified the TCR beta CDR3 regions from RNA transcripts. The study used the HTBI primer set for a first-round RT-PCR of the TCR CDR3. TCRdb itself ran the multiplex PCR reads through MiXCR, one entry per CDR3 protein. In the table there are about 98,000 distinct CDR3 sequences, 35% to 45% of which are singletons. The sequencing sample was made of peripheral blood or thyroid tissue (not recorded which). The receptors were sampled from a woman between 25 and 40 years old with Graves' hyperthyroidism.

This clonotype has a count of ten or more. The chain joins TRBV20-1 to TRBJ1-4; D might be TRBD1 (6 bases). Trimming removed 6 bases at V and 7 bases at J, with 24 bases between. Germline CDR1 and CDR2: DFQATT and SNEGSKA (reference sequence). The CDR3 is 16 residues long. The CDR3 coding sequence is TGCAGTGCGTCGCCGAGGGGCGCAGGGGAGAGTGAAAAACTGTTTTTT. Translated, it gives CSASPRGAGESEKLFF.

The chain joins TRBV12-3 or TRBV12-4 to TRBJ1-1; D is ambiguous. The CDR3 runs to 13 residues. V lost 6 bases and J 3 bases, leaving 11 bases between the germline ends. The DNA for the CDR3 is TGTGCCAGCAGAACCGATAGTCACACTGAAGCTTTCTTT. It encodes CASRTDSHTEAFF.

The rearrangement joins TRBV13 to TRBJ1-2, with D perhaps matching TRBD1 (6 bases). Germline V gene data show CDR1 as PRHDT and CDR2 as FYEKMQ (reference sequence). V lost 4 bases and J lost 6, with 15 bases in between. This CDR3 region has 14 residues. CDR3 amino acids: CASSSRGTCNGYTF. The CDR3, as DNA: TGTGCCAGCAGCTCGAGGGGGACATGCAATGGCTACACCTTC.

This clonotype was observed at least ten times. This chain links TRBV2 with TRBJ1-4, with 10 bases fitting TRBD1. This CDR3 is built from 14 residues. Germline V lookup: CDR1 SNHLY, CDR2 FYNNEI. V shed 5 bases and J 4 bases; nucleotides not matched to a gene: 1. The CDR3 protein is CASSRDRGNEKLFF. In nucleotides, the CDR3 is TGTGCCAGCAGTCGGGACAGGGGTAATGAAAAACTGTTTTTT. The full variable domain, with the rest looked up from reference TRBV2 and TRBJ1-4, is EPEVTQTPSHQVTQMGQEVILRCVPISNHLYFYWYRQILGQKVEFLVSFYNNEISEKSEIFDDQFSVERPDGSNFTLKIRSTKLEDSAMYFCASSRDRGNEKLFFGSGTQLSVL.